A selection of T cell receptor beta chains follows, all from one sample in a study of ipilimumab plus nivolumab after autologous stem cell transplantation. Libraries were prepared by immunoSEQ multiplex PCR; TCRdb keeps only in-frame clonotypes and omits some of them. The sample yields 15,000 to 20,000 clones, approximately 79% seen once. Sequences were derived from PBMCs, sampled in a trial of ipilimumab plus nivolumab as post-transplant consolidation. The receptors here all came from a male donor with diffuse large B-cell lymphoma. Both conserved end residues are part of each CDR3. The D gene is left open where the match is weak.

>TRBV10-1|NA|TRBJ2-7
CASSVNRDYEQYF
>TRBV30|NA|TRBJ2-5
CAWSPQSSGQETQYF
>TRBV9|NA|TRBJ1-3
CASSVLAGLGNTIYF
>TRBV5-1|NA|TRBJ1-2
CASSEDSNSNYGYTF
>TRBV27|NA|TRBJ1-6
CASSSSGGNSPLHF
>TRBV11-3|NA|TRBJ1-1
CASSSDYGILDEAFF
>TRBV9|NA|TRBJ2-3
CASSEGSSTDTQYF
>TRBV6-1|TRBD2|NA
CASSEDLAGESEQYF
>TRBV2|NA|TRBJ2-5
CASSALAETQYF
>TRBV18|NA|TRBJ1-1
CASSPGRGSTEAFF
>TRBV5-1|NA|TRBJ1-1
CASSGNGNTEAFF
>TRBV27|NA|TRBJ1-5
CASSSGRYQPQHF
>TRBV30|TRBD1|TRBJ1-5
CAWSVEDRGGQPQHF
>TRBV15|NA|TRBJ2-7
CATSRGLIYEQYF
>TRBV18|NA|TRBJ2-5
CASSRATQETQYF
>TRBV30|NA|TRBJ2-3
CAWSVDTDTQYF
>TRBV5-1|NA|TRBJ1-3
CASSPRGSGNTIYF
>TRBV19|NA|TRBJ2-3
CASSIGTRTSTDTQYF
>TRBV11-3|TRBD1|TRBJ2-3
CASSPGQGKSTDTQYF
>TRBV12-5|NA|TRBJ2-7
CASGLVLSREGQGEQYF
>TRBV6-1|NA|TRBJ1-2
CASSEETGLNYGYTF
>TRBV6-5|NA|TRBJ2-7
CASSYSGLTYEQYF
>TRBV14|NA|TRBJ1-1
CASSQEAVSEAFF
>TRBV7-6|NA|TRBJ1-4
CASSPPGRAREKLFF
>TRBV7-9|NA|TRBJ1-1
CASSLARTSFDTEAFF